Following are 22 T cell receptor beta chains from one sample sequenced in a study of T cell repertoires in cytomegalovirus infection. One entry per CDR3 protein, called by TCRdb with MiXCR from the reads. In the table there are 160,000 or so distinct CDR3 sequences, 23% of which are singletons. Input material: PBMCs. Receptors were obtained from a human donor in good health (CMV status not recorded). Some clones in this sample may be carry-over from other donors' samples.

V usage is TRBV20-1 and J usage is TRBJ2-3, with TRBD2 matching over 7 bases. CDR3 size: 14 residues. The V gene end was trimmed by 3 bases and the J gene end by 7 bases; junction bases not matched to a gene: 10. CDR1 and CDR2 (germline): DFQATT, SNEGSKA (reference sequence). CDR3 nucleotide sequence: TGCAGTGCTAGTAGAGCGGGGCGCGGGAATACGCAGTATTTT. Protein: CSASRAGRGNTQYF.

On this clonotype itself: Mismatch with germline at one junction end may stem from a read error. The chain is built from TRBV28 and TRBJ1-6; D is ambiguous. There are 15 residues in the CDR3. Germline loops: CDR1 MDHEN, CDR2 SYDVKM. The CDR3 loop reads CASSLKVSYNSPLPF. The CDR3 DNA reads as TGTGCCAGCAGTTTGAAGGTTTCCTATAATTCACCCCTCCCCTTT.

There are a few counts of this clonotype. The chain employs TRBV29-1 and TRBJ1-1, with D perhaps TRBD1 (5 bases). This CDR3 region has 13 residues. Germline lookup yields CDR1 SQVTM and CDR2 ANQGSEA. V was clipped by 4 bases and J by 0 bases, with 9 bases between them. CDR3 in DNA: TGCAGCGTTGTAAGGGGAATGAACACTGAAGCTTTCTTT. Translated: CSVVRGMNTEAFF.

V gene TRBV27 combines with J gene TRBJ1-1; 7 bases agree with TRBD1. The CDR3 has 16 amino acids. V lost 0 bases and J lost 6; bases outside the gene matches: 10. Germline V gene data show CDR1 as MNHEY and CDR2 as SMNVEV (reference sequence). CDR3 bases: TGTGCCAGCAGTTTATCGGCAACAGGGGCGGGGGCTGAAGCTTTCTTT. Protein sequence: CASSLSATGAGAEAFF.

This clonotype appeared a few times. The V and J genes are TRBV27 and TRBJ1-2; 10 bases align to TRBD1. CDR3 length: 13 residues. CDR1 and CDR2 (germline): MNHEY, SMNVEV (reference sequence). With V trimmed by 6 bases and J by 5 bases, 3 bases remained unmatched. For the CDR3, the DNA is TGTGCCAGCAGCTCGGGACAGGGGTATGGCTACACCTTC. Its translation: CASSSGQGYGYTF.

This clonotype was seen a few times. V usage is TRBV7-6 and J usage is TRBJ1-1; D remains ambiguous. The CDR3 length is 15 residues. V was pared by 1 base and J by 1 base, with 10 bases between. Per germline, CDR1 SGHVS and CDR2 FNYEAQ. CDR3 in amino acids: CASSLGPAGNTEAFF. For the CDR3, the DNA is TGTGCCAGCAGCTTAGGGCCGGCAGGGAACACTGAAGCTTTCTTT.

As to this clonotype: At one end the junction does not follow the germline gene, possibly because of a read error. The rearrangement links TRBV14 to TRBJ2-1; 10 bases map to TRBD1. The CDR3 is 15 amino acids. Germline CDR1 SGHDN, CDR2 FVKESK. CDR3 protein: CAGSPLDRGKGEQFF. For the CDR3, the DNA is TGTGCCGGCAGCCCATTGGACAGGGGGAAAGGTGAGCAGTTCTTC.

The chain combines TRBV20-1 with TRBJ2-1, with 7 bases fitting TRBD2. V lost 0 bases, J lost 8 bases, and 10 bases stayed unmatched. CDR1 DFQATT and CDR2 SNEGSKA come from the germline V gene (reference sequence). CDR3 length equals 15 residues. This CDR3 is CSARDPSGDAYEQFF. CDR3 DNA sequence: TGCAGTGCTAGAGACCCTAGCGGAGACGCCTATGAGCAGTTCTTC.

This chain uses TRBV4-2 with TRBJ2-5; no clear D gene. The CDR3 runs to 14 residues. Germline values: CDR1 LGHNA, CDR2 YNFKEQ. V was pared by 1 base and J by 5 bases, with 11 bases between. The DNA of the CDR3 is TGTGCCAGCAGCCAAGTTACCCAGGAGGAGACCCAGTACTTC. This sequence encodes CASSQVTQEETQYF.

V and J are TRBV19 and TRBJ1-5, with TRBD1 as a possible D gene (6 bases). Trimming removed 2 bases at V and 2 bases at J, with 10 bases between. The CDR3 runs 15 residues. Germline V CDR1 and CDR2: LNHDA, SQIVND (reference sequence). CDR3 coding DNA: TGTGCCAGTAGTATAAACAGGGAAGGCAATCAGCCCCAGCATTTT. This codes for CASSINREGNQPQHF.

This clonotype was counted at least ten times. V is TRBV28 and J is TRBJ1-1, with D perhaps TRBD1 (6 bases). The germline V gene has CDR1 MDHEN and CDR2 SYDVKM. With 3 bases removed from V and 4 bases from J, the gap between germline ends came to 15 bases. CDR3 size: 15 residues. CDR3 in DNA: TGTGCCAGCAGTTTCGCCGGGGTCAGGGGCACTGAAGCTTTCTTT. Its translation is CASSFAGVRGTEAFF.

This clonotype was seen many times. V is TRBV7-9 and J is TRBJ2-7, with 9 bases identical to TRBD1. In germline, CDR1 is SEHNR, CDR2 FQNEAQ (reference sequence). The CDR3 extends over 14 amino acids. The trim removed 5 bases at V and 2 bases at J, leaving 4 bases unmatched. CDR3 amino acids: CASSLGTGPYEQYF. In DNA form, the CDR3 reads TGTGCCAGCAGCCTGGGGACAGGGCCCTACGAGCAGTACTTC.

This clonotype was seen more than once but under ten times. The V gene is TRBV28, the J gene TRBJ2-7; TRBD1 aligns across 8 bases. The CDR3 is 12 residues long. From germline, CDR1 is MDHEN and CDR2 SYDVKM. The chain's CDR3 is CAAGRGLYEQYF. CDR3 nucleotide sequence: TGTGCAGCGGGCAGGGGGCTCTACGAGCAGTACTTC.

This clonotype was detected a few times. The V and J genes are TRBV19 and TRBJ1-1; D unresolved. This CDR3 region has 15 residues. Trimming took off 5 bases at V and 2 bases at J, with 15 bases between the two ends. CDR1 is LNHDA and CDR2 is SQIVND in the germline V gene (reference sequence). CDR3 nucleotide sequence: TGTGCCAGTAGTCCCCGGTCCCTGGGAAACACTGAAGCTTTCTTT. This codes for CASSPRSLGNTEAFF.

On this clonotype itself: One end of the junction varies from germline; a read error may be responsible. The CDR3 here is CASRLRRHRNTEAFF. DNA for the CDR3: TGTGCCAGCCGCTTACGGCGACATCGGAACACTGAAGCTTTCTTT. The chain joins TRBV7-8 to TRBJ1-1; no definite D call. The V gene's germline CDR1 is SGHVS and CDR2 FQNEAQ. This CDR3 comprises 15 residues.

This clonotype was found a few times. V gene TRBV6-2 or TRBV6-3 combines with J gene TRBJ2-7; 7 bases agree with TRBD2. The CDR3 is 14 residues long. The germline CDR1 and CDR2 sequences are MNHEY and SVGEGT. The ends lost 9 bases at V and 2 bases at J; junction bases unmatched: 10. The CDR3 nucleotides are TGTGCCAGTACAGGACTAGTGGATGCCTACGAGCAGTACTTC. Its protein product is CASTGLVDAYEQYF.

This clonotype was seen repeatedly, ten times or more. The chain employs TRBV7-2 and TRBJ2-7, with TRBD1 matching over 7 bases. The trim removed 5 bases at V and 2 bases at J, leaving 9 bases unmatched. Germline assignment: CDR1 SGHTA and CDR2 FQGNSA. This CDR3 spans 15 amino acids. The CDR3 DNA is TGTGCCAGCAGCGGGGGACAGTCTTCGACCTACGAGCAGTACTTC. This translates into CASSGGQSSTYEQYF.

V and J are TRBV4-1 and TRBJ1-5; D may be TRBD1 (5 bases). V lost 0 bases to trimming and J lost 5 bases, with 17 bases between them. Germline CDR1 MGHRA, CDR2 YSYEKL. The CDR3 is made up of 17 amino acids. Written as DNA, the CDR3 is TGCGCCAGCAGCCAAGAAGGCGGGCGCCAGGGTCATCAGCCCCAGCATTTT. Protein: CASSQEGGRQGHQPQHF.

This clonotype was observed many times. V usage is TRBV7-3 and J usage is TRBJ1-6; the match to TRBD1 covers 9 bases. The CDR3 length is 17 residues. Unmatched junction bases numbered 6, after V lost 1 base and J lost 5 bases. Germline loops: CDR1 SGHTA, CDR2 FQGTGA. The CDR3 DNA is TGTGCCAGCAGCTTAATCGCCGGGACAGGGAATAATTCACCCCTCCACTTT. This sequence encodes CASSLIAGTGNNSPLHF.

This clonotype has ten or more counts. This sequence joins TRBV28 and TRBJ2-3, with no clear D. Germline V gene lookup returns CDR1 MDHEN and CDR2 SYDVKM. V was trimmed by 10 bases and J by 0 bases, leaving 11 bases between them. This CDR3 comprises 13 residues. In DNA form, the CDR3 reads TGTGCCACCCACCGTCATAGCACAGATACGCAGTATTTT. It translates to CATHRHSTDTQYF.

The V gene is TRBV2, the J gene TRBJ2-7, with D possibly being TRBD1 (5 bases). Trimming took 1 base from V and 4 from J, leaving 11 bases between them. The CDR3 covers 14 residues. Germline V lookup: CDR1 SNHLY, CDR2 FYNNEI. In nucleotides, the CDR3 is TGTGCCAGCAGTGAAGGACAGAGATTATACGAGCAGTACTTC. Amino acids: CASSEGQRLYEQYF.

This chain links TRBV12-3 or TRBV12-4 with TRBJ2-2; D is unclear. The CDR3 spans 13 residues. Deletions cut 2 bases from V and 6 bases from J, with 7 bases between. The CDR3 sequence: CASSLLVPGELFF. The CDR3 region has the DNA TGTGCCAGCAGTTTACTTGTTCCCGGGGAGCTGTTTTTT.